The sequence of this TCR beta chain was determined in a study of immune evolution from preneoplasia to lung adenocarcinoma. Background on the study: HLA loss of heterozygosity: roughly 6.4% AIS, about 15% MIA, 30% to 35% ADC, none AAH. Study-wide results and caveats: Later-stage lesions appeared to have more T cells, more diversity, less clonality. T cell clonality was higher in KRAS-mutant than EGFR-mutant or wild-type nodules.

Premalignant or tumor cells were enriched by macro-dissection after pathologic assessment. Worth noting for this clone: What it binds is unknown.

Libraries were prepared by immunoSEQ multiplex PCR; TCRdb keeps only in-frame clonotypes and omits some of them. Of fewer than 50,000 clones in the sample, 70% to 80% were seen once. The CDR3 has 14 amino acids. Germline lookup yields CDR1 SEHNR and CDR2 FQNEAQ (reference sequence). V gave up 5 bases and J gave up 2 bases, with 12 bases separating them. The rearrangement uses TRBV7-9 and TRBJ2-5; either TRBD1 or TRBD2 may supply D (5 bases each). The sequenced sample consisted of FFPE invasive lung adenocarcinoma tissue. The clonotype originates from a person aged 55 to 75 with lung adenocarcinoma. The CDR3 spells CASSQPGRQETQYF. The CDR3, as DNA: TGTGCCAGCAGCCAACCGGGGCGACAAGAGACCCAGTACTTC.